This T cell receptor (beta chain) was sequenced in a study of response to subunit inactivated influenza vaccine. MiXCR, applied by TCRdb to the RT-PCR reads, yields one record per CDR3 protein. There are about 160,000 distinct CDR3 sequences in the sample; roughly 11% occur only once, and 9.5% to 15% lies in the top ten. This CDR3 spans 19 amino acids. Germline loops: CDR1 SGHAT, CDR2 FQNNGV. Between the trimmed V and J ends, which lost 5 bases and 3 bases, there was a span of 23 bases. V usage is TRBV11-2 and J usage is TRBJ2-6; maybe TRBD1 (6 bases). The input for sequencing was non-naive T cells sorted from PBMCs, taken roughly 47 days after vaccination. This TCR was sampled from a man aged 50-60 years who received an inactivated influenza vaccine. CDR3: CASSLGQGIRRYGANVLTF. CDR3 coding DNA: TGTGCCAGCAGCCTCGGGCAGGGGATTCGTCGCTATGGGGCCAACGTCCTGACTTTC.